Following are 25 T cell receptor beta chains from one sample sequenced in a study of cytomegalovirus exposure and HLA in healthy donors. PCR used 60 Vbeta primers and 13 Jbeta primers. Sequenced by immunoSEQ multiplex PCR; TCRdb stores in-frame clones only, minus some. The data hold 200,000 or so clones, with approximately 88% observed a single time. Sequenced sample: PBMCs. The receptors were sampled from a boy between 10 and 17 years old in good health and CMV-seronegative.

V and J are TRBV4-3 and TRBJ1-3; D might be TRBD1 (5 bases). The CDR3 consists of 18 residues. V was clipped by 0 bases and J by 0 bases, with 15 bases between them. Germline CDR1 and CDR2: LGHNA and YSLEER. The CDR3 region has the DNA TGCGCCAGCAGCCAAGAAGACCTCAGGGCCTACTCTGGAAACACCATATATTTT. Its protein is CASSQEDLRAYSGNTIYF.

This rearrangement joins TRBV5-1 to TRBJ2-7; maybe TRBD1 (6 bases). Germline V gene lookup returns CDR1 SGHRS and CDR2 YFSETQ. Trimming removed 0 bases from V and 5 bases from J, with 12 bases in between. This CDR3 comprises 14 residues. The DNA of the CDR3 is TGCGCCAGCAGCTTGGTACAGGGCGCGCACGAGCAGTACTTC. Amino acid sequence: CASSLVQGAHEQYF.

This clone appeared once. The chain carries TRBV27 and TRBJ2-7; TRBD1 agrees at 8 bases. CDR3 length: 15 residues. Trimming at V came to 4 bases and at J to 3 bases, leaving 8 bases not matched to a gene. In germline, CDR1 is MNHEY, CDR2 SMNVEV (reference sequence). The CDR3 is CASSSRTGQRYEQYF. The CDR3 bases are TGTGCCAGCAGTTCCCGGACAGGGCAACGCTACGAGCAGTACTTC.

The V and J genes are TRBV28 and TRBJ1-1, with D possibly being TRBD1 (6 bases). Between the trimmed V and J ends, which lost 6 bases and 5 bases, there was a span of 22 bases. Per the germline V gene, CDR1 is MDHEN and CDR2 is SYDVKM. The length of the CDR3 is 16 residues. The CDR3 sequence is CASRKDSLTVVTEAFF. In DNA form, the CDR3 reads TGTGCCAGCAGAAAGGACAGCCTCACTGTTGTGACTGAAGCTTTCTTT.

The chain carries TRBV4-3 and TRBJ2-2; TRBD2 aligns across 7 bases. CDR1 and CDR2 (germline): LGHNA, YSLEER. The CDR3 has 16 amino acids. Unmatched junction bases numbered 8, after V lost 1 base and J lost 6 bases. The CDR3 region is CASSQVPGGGAGELFF. CDR3 sequence (DNA): TGCGCCAGCAGCCAAGTTCCGGGAGGCGGAGCCGGGGAGCTGTTTTTT.

This clone was counted a few times. The chain has TRBV25-1 and TRBJ1-2; D call uncertain. The CDR3 is 13 amino acids. The V end lost 5 bases, the J end lost 6 bases, and 13 bases lay between the germline ends. From germline, CDR1 is MGHDK and CDR2 SYGVNS. The CDR3 sequence: CASSSTGIDGYTF. CDR3 sequence (DNA): TGTGCCAGCAGTTCCACCGGGATAGATGGCTACACCTTC.

CDR3: CASSQISGSSYNEQFF. CDR3 DNA: TGTGCCAGCAGCCAGATCAGCGGGAGCTCCTACAATGAGCAGTTCTTC. The rearrangement links TRBV7-2 to TRBJ2-1; 8 nucleotides agree with TRBD2. Germline-derived CDR1 and CDR2 are SGHTA and FQGNSA. CDR3 length: 16 amino acids. The ends lost 5 bases at V and 0 bases at J; junction bases unmatched: 6.

The V gene is TRBV9, the J gene TRBJ2-1; 9 nucleotides line up with TRBD2. The CDR3 runs 17 residues. J lost 4 bases, V lost 0 bases, and 8 bases had no gene match. Germline values: CDR1 SGDLS, CDR2 YYNGEE. The DNA of the CDR3 is TGTGCCAGCAGCGTAGCCCGAGCTAGCGGGGTTTACAATGAGCAGTTCTTC. Residues: CASSVARASGVYNEQFF. Variable domain in full (rest from reference TRBV9 and TRBJ2-1): DSGVTQTPKHLITATGQRVTLRCSPRSGDLSVYWYQQSLDQGLQFLIQYYNGEERAKGNILERFSAQQFPDLHSELNLSSLELGDSALYFCASSVARASGVYNEQFFGPGTRLTVL.

This clone has only a few counts. V gene TRBV19 combines with J gene TRBJ2-7; the match to TRBD2 covers 9 bases. This CDR3 spans 16 amino acids. The germline CDR1 and CDR2 sequences are LNHDA and SQIVND (reference sequence). V lost 6 bases and J lost 5; bases outside the gene matches: 14. The CDR3 coding sequence is TGTGCCAGTAGGGACGGCGGGAGGGCCATAAACCACGAGCAGTACTTC. It translates to CASRDGGRAINHEQYF.

V is TRBV6-6 and J is TRBJ1-5, with unresolved D. The CDR3 is 13 residues long. V was pared by 9 bases and J by 7 bases, with 16 bases between. CDR1 and CDR2 from the germline V gene are MNHNY and SVGAGI (reference sequence). CDR3 region: CASKRVREQPQHF. The CDR3 coding sequence is TGTGCCAGTAAAAGGGTGCGGGAACAGCCCCAGCATTTT.

This chain joins TRBV6-1 and TRBJ1-6; D uncertain. Germline loops: CDR1 MNHNS, CDR2 SASEGT. V lost 2 bases, J lost 10 bases, and 6 bases lay in between. The CDR3 spans 12 residues. CDR3 sequence: CASSETVSPLHF. DNA for the CDR3: TGTGCCAGCAGTGAAACAGTCTCACCCCTCCACTTT.

The chain uses TRBV5-6 and TRBJ1-2, with 7 bases that match TRBD1. This CDR3 has 19 amino acids. The germline CDR1 and CDR2 sequences are SGHDT and YYEEEE. The junction had 17 bases not matched to a gene; V was cut back by 1 base and J by 2 bases. The CDR3 sequence is CASSLLAGGGQLRNYGYTF. The CDR3 DNA reads as TGTGCCAGCAGCTTGTTGGCGGGAGGGGGACAGCTTAGGAACTATGGCTACACCTTC.

The gene calls are TRBV18 and TRBJ2-2; D uncertain. CDR1 is KGHSH and CDR2 is LQKENI in the germline V gene. Trimming pared 1 base from V and 3 bases from J, leaving 12 bases between. CDR3 length: 16 amino acids. CDR3 region: CASSPLSPGYTGELFF. DNA of the CDR3: TGTGCCAGCTCACCACTGTCCCCCGGGTACACCGGGGAGCTGTTTTTT.

This chain joins TRBV19 and TRBJ1-1; D is perhaps TRBD1 (6 bases). The germline CDR1 and CDR2 sequences are LNHDA and SQIVND (reference sequence). V gave up 7 bases and J gave up 0 bases, with 12 bases separating them. The CDR3 is 14 amino acids. For the CDR3, the DNA is TGTGCCAGTACCCCCGGACAGTTGAACACTGAAGCTTTCTTT. It yields the protein CASTPGQLNTEAFF. The whole variable domain, remainder taken from reference TRBV19 and TRBJ1-1, is DGGITQSPKYLFRKEGQNVTLSCEQNLNHDAMYWYRQDPGQGLRLIYYSQIVNDFQKGDIAEGYSVSREKKESFPLTVTSAQKNPTAFYLCASTPGQLNTEAFFGQGTRLTVV.

V usage is TRBV30 and J usage is TRBJ2-5; D is possibly TRBD1 (7 bases). The better agreement between TRBJ2-7 and the DNA end casts doubt on the J call. This CDR3 contains 12 residues. Germline V lookup: CDR1 GTSNPN, CDR2 SVGIG (reference sequence). The CDR3 here is CAWRPGGSEQYF. CDR3 in DNA: TGTGCCTGGAGGCCAGGGGGGTCCGAGCAGTACTTC.

This chain connects TRBV10-3 to TRBJ2-7; D call uncertain. In germline, CDR1 is ENHRY, CDR2 SYGVKD. The CDR3 consists of 11 residues. The germline V and J ends were trimmed by 6 bases and 4 bases, with 7 bases remaining between them. CDR3 nucleotides: TGTGCCATCAGAAGCGAATACGAGCAGTACTTC. Translating it yields CAIRSEYEQYF.

The chain links TRBV28 to TRBJ2-7, with 7 bases lining up with TRBD2. V trimming: 5 bases; J trimming: 4 bases; junction bases outside the gene matches: 11. The germline CDR1 and CDR2 sequences are MDHEN and SYDVKM. The CDR3 is 15 amino acids. In DNA, the CDR3 is TGTGCCAGCAGTGTTCCGGGACTACTTCAATACGAGCAGTACTTC. Translated: CASSVPGLLQYEQYF.

The count of this clone is one. The chain has TRBV19 and TRBJ2-5; TRBD2 is a possible D gene (5 bases). The CDR3 has 15 amino acids. Germline CDR1 LNHDA, CDR2 SQIVND (reference sequence). Between the trimmed V and J ends, which lost 2 bases and 3 bases, there was a span of 13 bases. CDR3 amino acids: CASSILGGLEETQYF. The CDR3 coding sequence is TGTGCCAGTAGTATATTAGGAGGTTTGGAAGAGACCCAGTACTTC.

The rearrangement uses TRBV19 and TRBJ2-2, with 7 bases that match TRBD1. The germline V gene encodes CDR1 LNHDA and CDR2 SQIVND (reference sequence). The CDR3 runs 14 residues. Trimming at V came to 3 bases and at J to 9 bases, leaving 7 bases not matched to a gene. CDR3 sequence: CASSMAGGQRELFF. As DNA, the CDR3 is TGTGCCAGTAGTATGGCAGGGGGTCAACGGGAGCTGTTTTTT.

The rearrangement uses TRBV4-2 and TRBJ2-3; D gene uncertain. The CDR3 is 17 amino acids. Trimming took 3 bases from V and 5 from J, leaving 21 bases between them. Per germline, CDR1 LGHNA and CDR2 YNFKEQ. CDR3 coding DNA: TGTGCCAGCAGCCATGCCCCTTGGCGGAAGCCCAGAGATACGCAGTATTTT. This translates into CASSHAPWRKPRDTQYF.

The CDR3 DNA is TGTGCCAGCAGTCGTCATCTATCCCCTGAAAAACTGTTTTTT. This translates into CASSRHLSPEKLFF. This chain connects TRBV27 to TRBJ1-4, with D unresolved. CDR1 and CDR2 (germline): MNHEY, SMNVEV (reference sequence). The CDR3 consists of 14 residues. V lost 5 bases and J 7 bases, leaving 14 bases between the germline ends.

The rearrangement joins TRBV6-1 to TRBJ2-5; tentative D call: TRBD2 (5 bases). V lost 4 bases, J lost 2 bases, and 8 bases lay in between. The CDR3 runs 13 residues. Per the germline V gene, CDR1 is MNHNS and CDR2 is SASEGT. DNA for the CDR3: TGTGCCAGCAGTGGGACTGATCAAGAGACCCAGTACTTC. This codes for CASSGTDQETQYF.

V and J are TRBV9 and TRBJ2-7; 9 nucleotides align to TRBD2. The CDR3 extends over 15 amino acids. Germline V gene sequence: CDR1 SGDLS, CDR2 YYNGEE. V lost 2 bases, J lost 4 bases, and 7 bases stayed unmatched. The CDR3 loop reads CASSVSASGVYEQYF. CDR3 coding DNA: TGTGCCAGCAGCGTCTCTGCTAGCGGGGTATACGAGCAGTACTTC.

The sample holds a few counts of this clone. The rearrangement joins TRBV5-1 to TRBJ1-2; 7 bases are shared with TRBD1. V was pared by 1 base and J by 6 bases, with 15 bases of the junction left unmatched. Germline loops: CDR1 SGHRS, CDR2 YFSETQ. The CDR3 has 17 amino acids. Here the CDR3 reads CASSLIGQETSTHGYTF. The CDR3 DNA reads as TGCGCCAGCAGCTTGATAGGACAGGAAACTTCCACCCATGGCTACACCTTC.

The rearrangement links TRBV7-9 to TRBJ2-7; 7 positions agree with TRBD2. The CDR3 is 14 amino acids. CDR1 and CDR2 (germline): SEHNR, FQNEAQ (reference sequence). V trimming: 5 bases; J trimming: 5 bases; junction bases outside the gene matches: 9. The CDR3 DNA is TGTGCCAGCAGCCGGGGGGAGGCCCTAAACGAGCAGTACTTC. Protein sequence: CASSRGEALNEQYF.